These 29 T cell receptor beta chains were sequenced from one sample in a study of CD8 T cells in Susac syndrome (dated 2019 in TCRdb). Libraries were constructed by the immunoSEQ multiplex PCR assay. RNA was extracted with the RNeasy kit and about 0.5 to 1 ug was reverse transcribed using random hexamers. TCRdb reprocessed the public reads (quality trimming at Q25 with fastp, clone calling with MiXCR) and kept in-frame beta chains. A single entry per CDR3 protein holds the most common genes and DNA from its merged rows. The sample table shows about 150,000 distinct CDR3 sequences, and around 95% are seen once. 0.21% of the sample is held by the ten biggest clonotypes. Material for sequencing was CD8+ T cells from PBMCs. These receptors were taken from a human donor with multiple sclerosis.

The chain couples TRBV9 to TRBJ2-4, with D unresolved. Trimming pared 7 bases from V and 1 base from J, leaving 6 bases between. Germline CDR1 reads SGDLS; CDR2 reads YYNGEE. The CDR3 length is 12 residues. The CDR3: CASEGAKNIQYF. DNA of the CDR3: TGTGCCAGCGAAGGGGCCAAAAACATTCAGTACTTC.

The chain joins TRBV4-3 to TRBJ2-3; D ambiguous. The CDR3 sequence is 15 residues long. The V and J ends lost 0 bases and 1 base respectively, with 8 bases between them. Germline V gives CDR1 LGHNA, CDR2 YSLEER. This CDR3 reads CASSQDMDRTDTQYF. The CDR3, as DNA: TGCGCCAGCAGCCAAGATATGGACCGCACAGATACGCAGTATTTT.

The rearrangement joins TRBV7-8 to TRBJ2-5; TRBD2 matches 7 bases. The V gene's germline CDR1 is SGHVS and CDR2 FQNEAQ. V shed 2 bases, J shed 4 bases, and the junction held 10 bases outside the gene matches. The CDR3 contains 16 residues. In DNA, the CDR3 is TGTGCCAGCAGCTTAAGACCCTCAGGGAGGGGAGAGACCCAGTACTTC. This codes for CASSLRPSGRGETQYF.

This clonotype was recorded once. The V call is TRBV9, the J call TRBJ2-7, with D perhaps TRBD1 (6 bases). The CDR3 has 14 amino acids. V shed 4 bases and J shed 6 bases, with 17 bases lying between them. CDR1 and CDR2 (germline): SGDLS, YYNGEE. CDR3 residues: CASSPRGHAGEQYF. DNA of the CDR3: TGTGCCAGCAGCCCCAGGGGCCACGCGGGCGAGCAGTACTTC. Looking up the rest from reference TRBV9 and TRBJ2-7 gives the full variable domain: DSGVTQTPKHLITATGQRVTLRCSPRSGDLSVYWYQQSLDQGLQFLIQYYNGEERAKGNILERFSAQQFPDLHSELNLSSLELGDSALYFCASSPRGHAGEQYFGPGTRLTVT.

The chain couples TRBV29-1 to TRBJ1-1; the match to TRBD1 covers 10 bases. Germline-derived CDR1 and CDR2 are SQVTM and ANQGSEA. There are 11 residues in the CDR3. Trimming at V came to 7 bases and at J to 10 bases, leaving 6 bases not matched to a gene. CDR3 DNA: TGCAGCGCTGCGGACAGGGGGGCAGCTTTCTTT. Translating it yields CSAADRGAAFF.

The chain recombines TRBV7-2 with TRBJ2-7; no clear D. The CDR3 runs 12 residues. Deletions cut 5 bases from V and 2 bases from J, with 7 bases between. Per germline, CDR1 SGHTA and CDR2 FQGNSA. DNA for the CDR3: TGTGCCAGCAGCGGAATCACCTACGAGCAGTACTTC. Its translation: CASSGITYEQYF.

J is TRBJ1-1 and V is TRBV27; D possibly corresponds to TRBD1 (6 bases). Deletions cut 10 bases from V and 9 bases from J, with 15 bases between. CDR1 is MNHEY, CDR2 SMNVEV, per germline (reference sequence). The CDR3 consists of 11 residues. For the CDR3, the DNA is TGTGCCACCCAAACCGGACAGAAAGCTTTCTTT. It codes for CATQTGQKAFF.

The sample holds one count of this clonotype. The chain joins TRBV2 to TRBJ2-3, with D possibly being TRBD1 (5 bases). The CDR3 covers 15 residues. V lost 5 bases, J lost 0 bases, and 12 bases lay in between. From germline, CDR1 is SNHLY and CDR2 FYNNEI. CDR3 amino acids: CASSRRGGSTDTQYF. The CDR3 bases are TGTGCCAGCAGTCGAAGGGGCGGTAGCACAGATACGCAGTATTTT.

This sequence joins TRBV28 and TRBJ2-7, with D perhaps matching TRBD2 (6 bases). Deletions cut 7 bases from V and 6 bases from J, with 16 bases between. The CDR3 runs 13 residues. The germline V gene has CDR1 MDHEN and CDR2 SYDVKM. The CDR3 reads CASTYPGAPEQYF. CDR3 nucleotides: TGTGCCAGCACCTACCCGGGAGCACCCGAGCAGTACTTC.

Worth noting for this clonotype: The junction and the germline gene differ at one end; a read error may be behind it. The genes are TRBV29-1 and TRBJ2-5; possibly TRBD2 for D (5 bases). Per germline, CDR1 SQVTM and CDR2 ANQGSEA. There are 15 residues in the CDR3. CDR3 DNA sequence: TGCAGCGTTGATGGAGCGGCGCCCCCCCAAGAGGCCCAGTACTTC. The encoded protein is CSVDGAAPPQEAQYF. The entire variable domain, with the rest obtained from reference TRBV29-1 and TRBJ2-5, is as follows: SAVISQKPSRDICQRGTSLTIQCQVDSQVTMMFWYRQQPGQSLTLIATANQGSEATYESGFVIDKFPISRPNLTFSTLTVSNMSPEDSSIYLCSVDGAAPPQEAQYFGPGTRLLVL.

J is TRBJ2-7 and V is TRBV30; D unresolved. Germline V lookup: CDR1 GTSNPN, CDR2 SVGIG (reference sequence). The CDR3 is made up of 13 amino acids. V gave up 0 bases and J gave up 5 bases, with 11 bases separating them. CDR3 residues: CAWSVGYVDEQYF. The DNA for the CDR3 is TGTGCCTGGAGTGTTGGTTATGTGGACGAGCAGTACTTC.

The genes are TRBV6-1 and TRBJ1-1; D call uncertain. The germline V and J ends were trimmed by 7 bases and 7 bases, with 13 bases remaining between them. Germline CDR1 MNHNS, CDR2 SASEGT. This CDR3 contains 12 residues. The CDR3 reads CASIGGRNEAFF. CDR3 in DNA: TGTGCCAGCATCGGCGGGCGTAATGAAGCTTTCTTT.

The chain links TRBV7-9 to TRBJ2-7; TRBD1 matches at 7 bases. J was trimmed by 1 base and V by 4 bases; bases with no gene match: 7. The CDR3 has 15 residues. Germline V gives CDR1 SEHNR, CDR2 FQNEAQ (reference sequence). DNA for the CDR3: TGTGCCAGCAGCTCGCCCGGGACAGTTTCCTACGAGCAGTACTTC. It specifies CASSSPGTVSYEQYF.

The chain recombines TRBV28 with TRBJ2-7; 9 nucleotides line up with TRBD2. Trimming cost V 5 bases and J 0 bases; bases outside gene matches: 8. This CDR3 contains 16 residues. CDR1 is MDHEN, CDR2 SYDVKM, per germline. The CDR3 region is CASSPQRGASSYEQYF. The CDR3 coding sequence is TGTGCCAGCAGTCCCCAGCGGGGGGCTTCCTCCTACGAGCAGTACTTC. The full variable domain, rest sourced from reference TRBV28 and TRBJ2-7, is DVKVTQSSRYLVKRTGEKVFLECVQDMDHENMFWYRQDPGLGLRLIYFSYDVKMKEKGDIPEGYSVSREKKERFSLILESASTNQTSMYLCASSPQRGASSYEQYFGPGTRLTVT.

The J gene is TRBJ2-7, the V gene TRBV7-6; D not certain. Trimming took 4 bases from V and 2 from J, leaving 15 bases between them. This CDR3 spans 15 amino acids. Germline lookup yields CDR1 SGHVS and CDR2 FNYEAQ. The CDR3 DNA is TGTGCCAGCAGCTCCCGTTCTATACCTACCTACGAGCAGTACTTC. Its translation is CASSSRSIPTYEQYF.

The chain joins TRBV29-1 to TRBJ2-1; D not resolved. Germline CDR1 reads SQVTM; CDR2 reads ANQGSEA. With 7 bases removed from V and 5 bases from J, the gap between germline ends came to 12 bases. The CDR3 totals 12 residues. CDR3 residues: CSAPKMNNEQFF. The CDR3 DNA is TGCAGCGCCCCAAAAATGAACAATGAGCAGTTCTTC.

The CDR3, as DNA: TGTGCCACCAGCAGAGGACGGGCAGGGAAAATAAACAATGAGCAGTTCTTC. Its protein product is CATSRGRAGKINNEQFF. This sequence joins TRBV15 and TRBJ2-1, with a possible D match to TRBD1 (5 bases). The germline V gene encodes CDR1 LNHNV and CDR2 YYDKDF (reference sequence). This CDR3 is built from 17 residues. V was trimmed by 1 base and J by 5 bases, leaving 18 bases between them.

The chain combines TRBV3-1 with TRBJ2-3; 10 bases fit TRBD2. The CDR3 loop spans 17 amino acids. The J segment lost 6 bases and the V segment lost 0 bases, leaving 9 bases of the junction unmatched. Germline lookup yields CDR1 LGHDT and CDR2 YNNKEL (reference sequence). The CDR3 spells CASSQDPSGGAGDTQYF. The CDR3 region has the DNA TGTGCCAGCAGCCAAGATCCGAGCGGGGGGGCAGGGGATACGCAGTATTTT.

This chain joins TRBV6-5 and TRBJ2-1; 9 bases match TRBD1. V lost 4 bases to trimming and J lost 4 bases; unmatched junction nucleotides: 11. Per the germline V gene, CDR1 is MNHEY and CDR2 is SVGAGI. The CDR3 covers 17 residues. The chain's CDR3 is CASSSPGQGFGYNEQFF. The DNA for the CDR3 is TGTGCCAGCAGTTCCCCGGGACAGGGCTTCGGATACAATGAGCAGTTCTTC.

The chain carries TRBV24-1 and TRBJ1-2; 7 bases line up with TRBD1. Per germline, CDR1 KGHDR and CDR2 SFDVKD. Germline trimming cut 6 bases from V and 6 bases from J; bases unmatched to any gene: 6. CDR3 length: 13 residues. The CDR3 nucleotides read TGTGCCACCAGTCTACCGGGACAGAATGGCTACACCTTC. Translating it yields CATSLPGQNGYTF.

The chain is built from TRBV27 and TRBJ1-5; no reliable D call. The CDR3 extends over 14 amino acids. V shed 6 bases and J shed 6 bases, with 15 bases lying between them. Germline values: CDR1 MNHEY, CDR2 SMNVEV (reference sequence). The CDR3 protein is CASSLGGVGQPQHF. CDR3 bases: TGTGCCAGCAGCTTAGGTGGCGTCGGTCAGCCCCAGCATTTT.

V is TRBV3-1 and J is TRBJ2-2; the D gene is possibly TRBD1 (5 bases). The CDR3 totals 15 residues. CDR1 is LGHDT, CDR2 YNNKEL, per germline (reference sequence). V was trimmed by 4 bases and J by 5 bases, leaving 14 bases between them. In DNA, the CDR3 is TGTGCCAGCAGCCCCCCACCCCCAGGGACCGGGGAGCTGTTTTTT. It is translated as CASSPPPPGTGELFF. Full variable domain (remainder filled in from reference TRBV3-1 and TRBJ2-2): DTAVSQTPKYLVTQMGNDKSIKCEQNLGHDTMYWYKQDSKKFLKIMFSYNNKELIINETVPNRFSPKSPDKAHLNLHINSLELGDSAVYFCASSPPPPGTGELFFGEGSRLTVL.

V and J are TRBV9 and TRBJ2-3; D ambiguous. The CDR3 length is 14 residues. Germline values: CDR1 SGDLS, CDR2 YYNGEE. V dropped 0 bases and J dropped 4 bases, with 9 bases sitting between them. DNA for the CDR3: TGTGCCAGCAGCGTAGAGGGAATGGCAGATACGCAGTATTTT. Translating it yields CASSVEGMADTQYF.

This sequence joins TRBV6-5 and TRBJ2-1; possibly TRBD1 for D (5 bases). With 0 bases removed from V and 9 bases from J, the gap between germline ends came to 9 bases. This CDR3 contains 13 residues. CDR1 and CDR2 from the germline V gene are MNHEY and SVGAGI. The DNA of the CDR3 is TGTGCCAGCAGTTACTCCCGTGGGGCTGAGCAGTTCTTC. Amino acids: CASSYSRGAEQFF.

The V and J genes are TRBV28 and TRBJ2-3, with 7 bases aligning to TRBD1. J lost 2 bases, V lost 7 bases, and 9 bases had no gene match. The CDR3 runs 15 residues. Germline V lookup: CDR1 MDHEN, CDR2 SYDVKM. This CDR3 reads CASNLGQRLTDTQYF. CDR3 in DNA: TGTGCCAGCAACCTGGGACAGCGCCTCACAGATACGCAGTATTTT.

The chain uses TRBV15 and TRBJ2-7, with 7 nucleotides matching TRBD2. The CDR3 totals 16 residues. Germline V lookup: CDR1 LNHNV, CDR2 YYDKDF (reference sequence). Unmatched junction bases numbered 10, after V lost 2 bases and J lost 3 bases. The DNA for the CDR3 is TGTGCCACCAGCAGATTTGGGTCCGGCGGGGGCTACGAGCAGTACTTC. Translation gives CATSRFGSGGGYEQYF.

The CDR3 coding sequence is TGCGCCAGCATTTCCCGGGGGGACCAGTACTTC. Translation: CASISRGDQYF. The V and J genes are TRBV5-1 and TRBJ2-5; 7 nucleotides align to TRBD2. Trimming removed 6 bases from V and 10 bases from J; junction bases left unmatched: 6. This CDR3 spans 11 amino acids. Germline V gives CDR1 SGHRS, CDR2 YFSETQ.

CDR3 region: CASTPGRGRTNVLTF. In DNA, the CDR3 is TGTGCCAGCACCCCGGGTAGGGGGCGCACCAACGTCCTGACTTTC. V gene TRBV7-6 combines with J gene TRBJ2-6; 7 bases are a match to TRBD1. This CDR3 has 15 residues. Unmatched junction bases numbered 11, after V lost 7 bases and J lost 8 bases. CDR1 and CDR2 from the germline V gene are SGHVS and FNYEAQ.

A single count supports this clonotype. The rearrangement links TRBV5-1 to TRBJ2-1; 7 nucleotides match TRBD2. Germline CDR1 and CDR2: SGHRS and YFSETQ. The CDR3 has 15 amino acids. J lost 0 bases, V lost 3 bases, and 3 bases had no gene match. CDR3 residues: CASSSSSGSYNEQFF. The DNA of the CDR3 is TGCGCCAGCAGCTCCTCTAGCGGCTCCTACAATGAGCAGTTCTTC. Together with reference TRBV5-1 and TRBJ2-1, the CDR3 gives the full variable domain: KAGVTQTPRYLIKTRGQQVTLSCSPISGHRSVSWYQQTPGQGLQFLFEYFSETQRNKGNFPGRFSGRQFSNSRSEMNVSTLELGDSALYLCASSSSSGSYNEQFFGPGTRLTVL.